This TCR beta chain was captured by sequencing in a study of T cells in Graves' hyperthyroidism and ophthalmopathy. Turning to the study itself: At the time of initial diagnosis and before any treatment, peripheral blood was collected.

Thyroid ultrasound, orbital computed tomography, clinical symptoms, and serum thyroxine and TRAb underpinned diagnoses. The CDR3 consists of 14 residues. Trimming took off 6 bases at V and 1 base at J, with 12 bases between the two ends. It was RNA transcripts that yielded the amplified TCR beta CDR3 regions. In the first-round RT-PCR of the TCR CDR3, the HTBI primer set was used. TCRdb independently ran MiXCR on the multiplex PCR reads; one entry per CDR3 protein. The repertoire holds 300,000 or so distinct CDR3 sequences, 15% to 20% seen once, with around 50% in the top ten. This clonotype has ten or more counts.

Material: blood. This receptor was obtained from a woman aged 50 to 65 with Graves' hyperthyroidism. The chain combines TRBV12-3 or TRBV12-4 with TRBJ1-1; weak D call: TRBD1 (5 bases). In DNA form, the CDR3 reads TGTGCCAGCAGCCAAACGACAGAGAACACTGAAGCTTTCTTT. It specifies CASSQTTENTEAFF.